Listed below are T cell receptor beta chains from one sample, sequenced in a study of tumor-infiltrating lymphocytes in primary liver carcinoma. Via MiXCR, TCRdb re-called the multiplex PCR reads, giving one row per CDR3 protein. The sample has about 21,000 distinct CDR3 sequences; roughly three quarters are singletons. The sample taken for sequencing was liver tumor tissue from sampling region 1. Source of these receptors: a man aged 35-49 years with primary liver carcinoma and hepatitis B virus infection. Both conserved end residues are part of each CDR3. The D gene is left open where the match is weak. Expanded clones get a size class; other rows say once, few or many, or leave the size out.

CDR3nt: TGCGCCAGCAGCCGTGAACAGGGGCTTAGATCCTACGAGCAGTACTTC
CDR3aa: CASSREQGLRSYEQYF
v_gene: TRBV5-1
d_gene: TRBD1
j_gene: TRBJ2-7
abundance: many
len: 16

CDR3nt: TGTGCCAGCAGCTTAGGACCTAGCGGGAGTATTAATGAGCAGTTCTTC
CDR3aa: CASSLGPSGSINEQFF
v_gene: TRBV11-1
d_gene: TRBD2
j_gene: TRBJ2-1
abundance: many
len: 16

CDR3nt: TGCCCCAGCGGCCCTTCAAGGGGCGGTGAGACCCAGTACTTC
CDR3aa: CPSGPSRGGETQYF
v_gene: TRBV4-1
d_gene: .
j_gene: TRBJ2-5
abundance: .
len: 14

CDR3nt: TGTGCCAACAGCCAAGTGGCCCTTCTAGCGGGAGCGACAGATACTCAGTATTTT
CDR3aa: CANSQVALLAGATDTQYF
v_gene: TRBV4-2
d_gene: TRBD2
j_gene: TRBJ2-3
abundance: few
len: 18

CDR3nt: TGTGCCAGCAGCTTAGATCTTAGCAGCCAATTCAGAACCCTCCACTTT
CDR3aa: CASSLDLSSQFRTLHF
v_gene: TRBV11-2
d_gene: .
j_gene: TRBJ1-6
abundance: large
len: 16

CDR3nt: TGTGCCAGCAGCGCGGACAGGGACAATGAGCAGTTCTTC
CDR3aa: CASSADRDNEQFF
v_gene: TRBV11-2
d_gene: TRBD1
j_gene: TRBJ2-1
abundance: many
len: 13

CDR3nt: TGTGCCAGCAGCCAAGATCGGGAGACTCTCTGCGAGCAGTACTTC
CDR3aa: CASSQDRETLCEQYF
v_gene: TRBV4-3
d_gene: .
j_gene: TRBJ2-7
abundance: .
len: 15

CDR3nt: TGTGTCAGTAGCTCTTCCGGTCCGCCGCAGTATTTT
CDR3aa: CVSSSSGPPQYF
v_gene: TRBV7-9
d_gene: .
j_gene: TRBJ2-3
abundance: .
len: 12

CDR3nt: TGTGCCAGCAGCCTAACACTCAGCGGCGAGCAGTATTTC
CDR3aa: CASSLTLSGEQYF
v_gene: TRBV11-3
d_gene: .
j_gene: TRBJ2-7
abundance: .
len: 13

CDR3nt: TGTGCTAGCAGTTACCCGAACAGGGTCAAAAACATTCAGTACTTC
CDR3aa: CASSYPNRVKNIQYF
v_gene: TRBV6-5
d_gene: .
j_gene: TRBJ2-4
abundance: .
len: 15

CDR3nt: TGTGTCAGTAGAGGGAGACAGGGGAGCTCCTACGAGCAGTACTTC
CDR3aa: CVSRGRQGSSYEQYF
v_gene: TRBV6-1
d_gene: TRBD1
j_gene: TRBJ2-7
abundance: .
len: 15

CDR3nt: TGCACCAGCAGCTCTCCGGGACCAGCGGACGGGGAGCTGTTTTTT
CDR3aa: CTSSSPGPADGELFF
v_gene: TRBV5-1
d_gene: .
j_gene: TRBJ2-2
abundance: .
len: 15

CDR3nt: TGTGCCAGCAGCCTGACAGGGACTAGCGGGAGGGGGGGTGGGTATGGTGAGCAGTTCTTC
CDR3aa: CASSLTGTSGRGGGYGEQFF
v_gene: TRBV11-2
d_gene: TRBD2
j_gene: TRBJ2-1
abundance: .
len: 20

CDR3nt: TGTGCCAGCAGCTACTCTTCGACTAGAGGGAAGGGAGGCGGGTTCTTC
CDR3aa: CASSYSSTRGKGGGFF
v_gene: TRBV11-2
d_gene: .
j_gene: TRBJ2-1
abundance: .
len: 16

CDR3nt: TGTGCCAGCCGCCCCTCCCACATTGACCAGTTCTTC
CDR3aa: CASRPSHIDQFF
v_gene: TRBV11-2
d_gene: .
j_gene: TRBJ2-1
abundance: .
len: 12

CDR3nt: TGTGCCAGCAGTTCTAGCCGGGAGGTCCCCTACGAGCGATACTTC
CDR3aa: CASSSSREVPYERYF
v_gene: TRBV6-6
d_gene: TRBD2
j_gene: TRBJ2-7
abundance: .
len: 15

CDR3nt: TGTGCAAATCGCCCCGGACAGCTGCAAAGCACAGATACGCAGTATTTT
CDR3aa: CANRPGQLQSTDTQYF
v_gene: TRBV12-2
d_gene: .
j_gene: TRBJ2-3
abundance: .
len: 16

CDR3nt: TGTGCCAGCAGCCCCAGGACTACCCGAGACGGGACCCAGTACTTC
CDR3aa: CASSPRTTRDGTQYF
v_gene: TRBV11-3
d_gene: .
j_gene: TRBJ2-5
abundance: .
len: 15

CDR3nt: TGCGCCAGCAAGGGCGCAGGGCCAGATACGCGGTATTTT
CDR3aa: CASKGAGPDTRYF
v_gene: TRBV5-1
d_gene: .
j_gene: TRBJ2-3
abundance: .
len: 13

CDR3nt: TGTGCCAGCAGCTTAAGACAGGGGGCCACACATACGCAGTATTTT
CDR3aa: CASSLRQGATHTQYF
v_gene: TRBV7-9
d_gene: TRBD1
j_gene: TRBJ2-3
abundance: .
len: 15

CDR3nt: TGTGTCAGCAGTCCAGAGGTCAGAGCCGGAAACACCATATATTTT
CDR3aa: CVSSPEVRAGNTIYF
v_gene: TRBV11-3
d_gene: .
j_gene: TRBJ1-3
abundance: .
len: 15

CDR3nt: TGTACCAGCAGCTTAGCTCGGGGCCCGATTAATGAGCAGTTCTTC
CDR3aa: CTSSLARGPINEQFF
v_gene: TRBV11-2
d_gene: .
j_gene: TRBJ2-1
abundance: .
len: 15